This T cell receptor (beta chain) is from a study of T-cell reconstitution after alpha-beta-depleted transplantation in children (TCRdb year 2016). Describing the broader study: T-cell immune reconstitution after TCRalphabeta/CD19-depleted allogeneic hematopoietic cell transplantation in children was quantitatively tracked in the study by means of TCR repertoire profiling.

Overall results and qualifications from the work: The apparently early recovery of alphabetaT-cell counts about two months after transplant reportedly depended on only several hundred rapidly expanded clones that came from non-depleted graft cells. In some patients, high TCRbeta diversity at day 60 was attributed to recipient T cells and intrathymic progenitors that had survived conditioning. Hyperexpanded clone frequencies declined over subsequent months; after one year, T-cell counts and TCRbeta diversity were mostly attributed to newly produced T cells.

Reading the label with the study, this specimen's treatment or condition is: allogeneic hematopoietic cell transplantation with graft depleted of TCRalphabeta T cells and CD19 B cells. The children who served as transplant recipients had been given grafts of TCRalphabeta/CD19-depleted allogeneic hematopoietic cells. Libraries were built with PCR. Sequencer: Illumina HiSeq 2500. To normalize quantification of the TCRbeta repertoire, the TCR libraries were built with molecular barcoding that relied on unique molecular identifiers. The public reads were reanalyzed by TCRdb: fastp trimming at Q25, MiXCR alignment, in-frame beta chains only. Rows with a matching CDR3 protein are joined into one entry that keeps the most common DNA and genes. Recorded for this sample are around 200,000 distinct CDR3 sequences; around 9.9% of them occurred a single time. Together, the top ten hold about 30% of the sample.

In the germline V gene (reference sequence), CDR1 corresponds to GTSNPN and CDR2 to SVGIG. The CDR3 goes from the cysteine to the phenylalanine over 13 residues. The kept DNA is CDR3 alone, 39 bases in frame from the first base. At the junction V is shortened by 5 bases and J by 4 bases, with 14 bases in between. A word on this clonotype: No cognate antigen has been identified for it. Within one base of it there is no much larger clone, and no base qualities were kept.

Sequencing used PBMCs, obtained before TCRalphabeta/CD19-depleted stem cell transplant. This clonotype was obtained from a child less than two years old with acute myeloid leukemia, due to receive a stem cell transplant. This receptor chain uses TRBV30 and TRBJ1-2; the D gene is perhaps TRBD1, on 6 matching bases. The DNA reads TGTGCCTGGTCGAGGACAGTTCTCTATGGCTACACCTTC. It encodes CAWSRTVLYGYTF.